Below are 5 T cell receptor beta chains sequenced from a single sample in a study of blood T cells in healthy people across ages. The use of a sample-barcoded 5' primer and a J-beta primer mix characterized a second PCR of about 7 to 12 cycles. Each CDR3 protein is one row after TCRdb ran MiXCR on the 5' RACE reads. The table shows 500,000 to 550,000 distinct CDR3 sequences, with around 24% occurring only once. This same sample was also part of a study on T cells of mothers and their children.

Material for sequencing was blood. These receptors all stem from a boy younger than 18 in good health.

The chain employs TRBV7-2 and TRBJ2-5, with TRBD2 matching 14 bases. Trimming at V came to 5 bases and at J to 0 bases, leaving 8 bases not matched to a gene. Looked up from germline, CDR1 is SGHTA and CDR2 is FQGNSA. The CDR3 spans 18 residues. The CDR3 sequence is CASSPGTSGSSHQETQYF. CDR3 sequence (DNA): TGTGCCAGCAGCCCCGGGACTAGCGGGAGTTCACACCAAGAGACCCAGTACTTC.

The gene calls are TRBV12-3 or TRBV12-4 and TRBJ1-2; maybe TRBD1 (6 bases). This CDR3 contains 14 residues. Trimming cost V 5 bases and J 4 bases, with 14 bases left between them. The CDR3 DNA sequence: TGTGCCAGCAGTCGGAACAGGGTTAGCTATGGCTACACCTTC. This gives the protein CASSRNRVSYGYTF.

This clonotype was observed a few times. V and J are TRBV3-1 and TRBJ1-4, with unresolved D. CDR3 length equals 15 residues. The germline V and J ends were trimmed by 0 bases and 4 bases, with 9 bases remaining between them. CDR1 is LGHDT and CDR2 is YNNKEL in the germline V gene (reference sequence). CDR3 amino acids: CASSQERGFNEKLFF. In DNA form, the CDR3 reads TGTGCCAGCAGCCAAGAGAGAGGGTTTAATGAAAAACTGTTTTTT.

The rearrangement joins TRBV24-1 to TRBJ2-5; the D is unclear. Near its end, the DNA agrees better with TRBJ2-7, so the J call may be wrong. The CDR3 sequence is 13 residues long. Germline V gene lookup returns CDR1 KGHDR and CDR2 SFDVKD. The CDR3 DNA follows: TGTGCCACCAGTGTTCCAGGAGAAGGCGAGCAGTACTTC. Its translation: CATSVPGEGEQYF.

This clonotype was picked up a small number of times. The chain couples TRBV5-5 to TRBJ1-4, with D maybe TRBD1 (5 bases). Germline V CDR1 and CDR2: SGHKS, YYEKEE (reference sequence). CDR3 size: 15 residues. The V and J ends lost 0 bases and 1 base respectively, with 7 bases between them. CDR3 in amino acids: CASSLVGGTNEKLFF. The CDR3 coding sequence is TGTGCCAGCAGCTTGGTCGGGGGAACTAATGAAAAACTGTTTTTT.